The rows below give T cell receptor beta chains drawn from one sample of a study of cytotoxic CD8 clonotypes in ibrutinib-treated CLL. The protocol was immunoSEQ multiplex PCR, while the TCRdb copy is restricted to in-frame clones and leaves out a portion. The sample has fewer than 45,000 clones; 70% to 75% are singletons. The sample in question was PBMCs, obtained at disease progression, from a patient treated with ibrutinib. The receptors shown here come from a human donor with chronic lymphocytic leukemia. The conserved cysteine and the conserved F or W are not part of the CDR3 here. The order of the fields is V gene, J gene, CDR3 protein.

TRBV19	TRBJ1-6	ASSHRTYNSPLH
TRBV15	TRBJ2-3	ATSRSPARDTQY
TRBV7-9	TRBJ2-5	ASSLRDRGQETQY
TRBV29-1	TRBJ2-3	SIRQGTSTDTQY
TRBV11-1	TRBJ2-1	ASSAGPLTHEQF
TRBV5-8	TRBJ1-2	ASSLIGGSYGYT
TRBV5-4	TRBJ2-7	ASTSRGGTYEQY
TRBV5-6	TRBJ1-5	ASSLGGARQPQH
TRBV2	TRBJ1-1	ASSERGTEAF
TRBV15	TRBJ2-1	ATSGDTYNEQF
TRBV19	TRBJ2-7	ASTGLAGGEQY
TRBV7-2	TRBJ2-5	ASSPGLRETQY
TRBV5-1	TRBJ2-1	ASSLYVENNEQF
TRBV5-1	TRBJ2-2	ASSARGGSTGELF
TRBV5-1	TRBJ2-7	ASSLVGTGGSEQY
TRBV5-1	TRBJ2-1	ASSVVGTPRSYNEQF
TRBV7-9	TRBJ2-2	ASSFVQGLGNTGELF
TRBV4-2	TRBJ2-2	ASSQDGGRNTGELF
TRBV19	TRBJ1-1	ASSPRATEAF
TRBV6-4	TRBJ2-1	ASSAGAGGLQEQF
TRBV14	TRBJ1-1	ASSRKDQSGDTEAF
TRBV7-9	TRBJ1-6	ASSLEGSKNSPLH
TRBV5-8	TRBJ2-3	ASSWVSSGVSTDTQY
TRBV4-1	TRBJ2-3	ASSQDPRSTDTQY
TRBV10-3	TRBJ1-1	AISKTGTNTEAF
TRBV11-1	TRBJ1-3	ASSLRAMDSGNTIY
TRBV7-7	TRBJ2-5	ASSLGAGGPESGTQY
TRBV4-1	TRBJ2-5	ASSQVWGLETQY
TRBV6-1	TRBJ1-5	ASSDWDKNQPQH